The 8 T cell receptor beta chains in this list originate from one sample, sequenced in a study of identifying expanded T cells in peripheral blood. The assay was immunoSEQ multiplex PCR, and TCRdb's table has in-frame clones only and misses some. Of 84,000 or so clones in the sample, over 75% were seen once. Source material: blood. Every receptor here comes from a person aged 18-70 years in good health.

The J gene is TRBJ2-5, the V gene TRBV19; no definite D call. The germline CDR1 and CDR2 sequences are LNHDA and SQIVND (reference sequence). The V gene lost 4 bases and the J gene lost 3 bases, with 15 bases spanning the gap. The CDR3 runs 15 residues. CDR3 in DNA: TGTGCCAGTAGTACCTTATCGGGCGTTGAAGAGACCCAGTACTTC. Translated: CASSTLSGVEETQYF.

The chain joins TRBV11-2 to TRBJ1-1; possibly TRBD1 for D (5 bases). The ends were cut back, 5 bases at V and 0 bases at J, with 10 bases in the middle. The CDR3 spans 14 residues. CDR1 is SGHAT and CDR2 is FQNNGV in the germline V gene. In nucleotides, the CDR3 is TGTGCCAGCAGCCCCGCGGGGGTGAACACTGAAGCTTTCTTT. Amino acid sequence: CASSPAGVNTEAFF.

This chain links TRBV2 with TRBJ2-7; D remains ambiguous. The CDR3 has 11 residues. Germline CDR1 and CDR2: SNHLY and FYNNEI. V was cut by 8 bases and J by 3 bases, with 8 bases left in between. CDR3 protein: CASFWGYEQYF. The CDR3 DNA reads TGTGCCAGCTTCTGGGGCTACGAGCAGTACTTC.

V and J are TRBV13 and TRBJ2-7, with D possibly TRBD1 on 6 matching bases. V lost 9 bases, J lost 4 bases, and 19 bases lay in between. Per germline, CDR1 PRHDT and CDR2 FYEKMQ (reference sequence). The CDR3 spans 14 residues. For the CDR3, the DNA is TGTGCCAGTCGGGAACGGGGACAACCATACGAGCAGTACTTC. The encoded protein is CASRERGQPYEQYF.

The rearrangement uses TRBV14 and TRBJ2-7; perhaps TRBD2 as D (6 bases). The CDR3 spans 13 residues. Trimming removed 8 bases from V and 7 bases from J, with 18 bases in between. Germline V gives CDR1 SGHDN, CDR2 FVKESK. The CDR3 DNA reads as TGTGCCAGCCGACCGAACGGGGGAAGGGAGCAGTACTTC. This translates into CASRPNGGREQYF.

The J gene is TRBJ2-3, the V gene TRBV27, with 7 bases identical to TRBD1. The CDR3 spans 15 residues. Germline loops: CDR1 MNHEY, CDR2 SMNVEV (reference sequence). V was pared by 5 bases and J by 0 bases, with 5 bases of the junction left unmatched. CDR3 in amino acids: CASSDRAASTDTQYF. CDR3 coding DNA: TGTGCCAGCAGTGACAGGGCCGCTAGCACAGATACGCAGTATTTT.

The chain is built from TRBV5-4 and TRBJ2-6, with TRBD2 identical over 7 bases. Germline assignment: CDR1 SGHNT and CDR2 YYREEE (reference sequence). V was pared by 0 bases and J by 2 bases, with 2 bases of the junction left unmatched. The CDR3 sequence is 16 residues long. CDR3 nucleotides: TGTGCCAGCAGCTTGGGGGGGACTACTGGGGCCAACGTCCTGACTTTC. Amino acid sequence: CASSLGGTTGANVLTF.

The chain couples TRBV18 to TRBJ2-1, with 8 bases lining up with TRBD2. CDR3 length: 18 amino acids. With 0 bases clipped from V and 2 bases from J, the junction kept 9 bases outside the gene matches. The germline V gene encodes CDR1 KGHSH and CDR2 LQKENI. The CDR3 reads CASSPPFRGGNTYNEQFF. The CDR3 DNA reads TGTGCCAGCTCACCACCGTTTCGGGGGGGCAACACCTACAATGAGCAGTTCTTC.